This TCR beta chain is from a study of T cells in narcolepsy. Sequenced by immunoSEQ multiplex PCR; TCRdb stores in-frame clones only, minus some. The sample shows roughly 30,000 clones, around 87% of them seen only once. Per the germline V gene, CDR1 is LNHDA and CDR2 is SQIVND (reference sequence). V lost 7 bases and J lost 0; bases outside the gene matches: 10. This CDR3 has 16 amino acids. This TCR was recovered from a human donor in good health. Sequencing was performed on memory (CD45RA-) CD4+ T cells from blood. V and J are TRBV19 and TRBJ2-3; TRBD2 agrees at 7 bases. The CDR3 DNA is TGTGCCAGTACGATGGGGGGGGTAAGGAGCACAGATACGCAGTATTTT. It is translated as CASTMGGVRSTDTQYF.